This entry describes one T cell receptor (beta chain). The antigen is unknown. A read error may account for a junction end that differs from germline. The CDR3 consists of 15 residues. The TCR beta cDNA libraries carried unique molecular identifiers. TCRdb fed the PCR reads into MiXCR, producing one record per CDR3 protein. The sample records roughly 870,000 distinct CDR3 sequences, around 53% being singletons. This entry belongs to a study of post-analysis software for immune sequencing data. Whole-study findings and limits: Compared with controls, patients showed significantly lower normalized Chao1 diversity. Roughly 5 TRBV segments, including TRBV5-6, TRBV5-1 and TRBV20-1, were more frequent in patients than controls.

This chain uses TRBV12-3 or TRBV12-4 with TRBJ2-3; TRBD2 agrees at 7 bases. The receptor was isolated from a girl between 5 and 17 years old with multiple sclerosis. Sequenced: blood. CDR3 residues: CASTKLAAFTDAQYF. The CDR3 nucleotides read TGTGCCAGCACCAAGCTAGCGGCCTTCACAGATGCGCAGTATTTT.